The T cell receptor beta chain under discussion was sequenced for a study of PD-L1 blockade in urothelial cancer. Study-level background: Between 0 and 3 prior chemotherapy regimens had been given to patients. After treatment start, blood was analyzed at 3 weeks (second dose) and at 6 weeks. Blood yielded a median of about 150,000 T cells per sample.

Each PCR received spiked synthetic TCR analog templates. The repertoire was sequenced with immunoSEQ multiplex PCR; TCRdb's copy has only in-frame clones and lacks some. Of some 97,000 clones listed, 90% to 95% are singletons. V was pared by 4 bases and J by 8 bases, with 13 bases between. The CDR3 spans 13 residues. The germline CDR1 and CDR2 sequences are SGHRS and YFSETQ. This sequence originates from a woman older than 75 with urothelial cancer. J is TRBJ2-1 and V is TRBV5-1; the D gene is possibly TRBD2 (6 bases). Source: PBMCs, taken around atezolizumab (anti-PD-L1) treatment. The CDR3 sequence is CASSPGLLDEQFF. The CDR3 DNA reads TGCGCCAGCAGCCCGGGACTTCTCGATGAGCAGTTCTTC.